This passage covers 30 T cell receptor beta chains from one sample sequenced in a study of CD8 T cells in ankylosing spondylitis. In TCRdb, the 5' RACE reads were re-called with MiXCR into one record per CDR3 protein. The sample consists of hundreds of thousands of distinct CDR3 sequences, about 30% of them appearing once. The sequencing sample was made of blood, either unsorted or a sorted T cell fraction (not recorded which). These TCRs come from a male donor with ankylosing spondylitis or in good health (not recorded which).

This rearrangement joins TRBV5-1 to TRBJ2-3, with D possibly TRBD1 on 6 matching bases. Trimming shortened V by 4 bases and J by 2 bases, and 17 bases separated the two germline ends. The CDR3 runs 16 residues. Germline V gene sequence: CDR1 SGHRS, CDR2 YFSETQ. Written as DNA, the CDR3 is TGCGCCAGCAGCCTGGCTAGGGACACAGACACAGATACGCAGTATTTT. It translates to CASSLARDTDTDTQYF.

The CDR3 protein is CASSYSYQQYF. Here the CDR3 DNA reads TGTGCCAGCAGTTACTCGTACCAGCAGTATTTT. The rearrangement joins TRBV6-6 to TRBJ2-3; D gene unclear. The CDR3 is 11 amino acids. Trimming removed 0 bases from V and 11 bases from J, with 6 bases in between. Germline V CDR1 and CDR2: MNHNY, SVGAGI (reference sequence).

The chain uses TRBV5-8 and TRBJ1-4; a possible D gene is TRBD1 (5 bases). This CDR3 has 14 residues. CDR1 and CDR2 (germline): SGHTS, YDEGEE. Deletions cut 2 bases from V and 7 bases from J, with 12 bases between. The DNA of the CDR3 is TGTGCCAGCAGCTTCAGGGACGGGACTGAAAAACTGTTTTTT. It specifies CASSFRDGTEKLFF.

The chain links TRBV20-1 to TRBJ2-7; D is uncertain. V was clipped by 0 bases and J by 0 bases, with 6 bases between them. CDR3 size: 13 residues. Germline lookup yields CDR1 DFQATT and CDR2 SNEGSKA (reference sequence). The CDR3 coding sequence is TGCAGTGCTAGAGATCTCTACTCCTACGAGCAGTACTTC. Translating gives CSARDLYSYEQYF.

This clonotype was seen a few times. The chain carries TRBV7-9 and TRBJ2-7; 8 nucleotides match TRBD1. CDR3 length: 14 residues. CDR1 is SEHNR, CDR2 FQNEAQ, per germline (reference sequence). With V trimmed by 3 bases and J by 3 bases, 4 bases remained unmatched. CDR3 protein: CASSFDRGNYEQYF. CDR3 DNA: TGTGCCAGCAGCTTCGACAGGGGTAACTACGAGCAGTACTTC. Looking up the rest from reference TRBV7-9 and TRBJ2-7 gives the full variable domain: DTGVSQNPRHKITKRGQNVTFRCDPISEHNRLYWYRQTLGQGPEFLTYFQNEAQLEKSRLLSDRFSAERPKGSFSTLEIQRTEQGDSAMYLCASSFDRGNYEQYFGPGTRLTVT.

The gene calls are TRBV28 and TRBJ2-5; a weak D match, TRBD2 (6 bases). CDR1 and CDR2 from the germline V gene are MDHEN and SYDVKM. The CDR3 is 13 residues long. Trimming left V 6 bases short and J 3 bases short, with 11 bases between. This chain's CDR3 is CASRPGEEETQYF. In DNA, the CDR3 is TGTGCCAGCAGACCGGGGGAGGAAGAGACCCAGTACTTC. Based on the CDR3 plus reference TRBV28 and TRBJ2-5, the full variable domain is DVKVTQSSRYLVKRTGEKVFLECVQDMDHENMFWYRQDPGLGLRLIYFSYDVKMKEKGDIPEGYSVSREKKERFSLILESASTNQTSMYLCASRPGEEETQYFGPGTRLLVL.

The chain has TRBV5-1 and TRBJ2-3, with no clear D. This CDR3 contains 12 residues. Trimming left V 4 bases short and J 4 bases short, with 7 bases between. CDR1 is SGHRS, CDR2 YFSETQ, per germline. The CDR3: CASSPESDTQYF. The CDR3 nucleotides are TGCGCCAGCAGCCCGGAATCAGATACGCAGTATTTT.

The sample holds many counts of this clonotype. The chain couples TRBV10-3 to TRBJ2-3; maybe TRBD1 (5 bases). In germline, CDR1 is ENHRY, CDR2 SYGVKD. CDR3 length equals 16 residues. The germline V and J ends were trimmed by 4 bases and 0 bases, with 14 bases remaining between them. As DNA, the CDR3 is TGTGCCATCAGTGGAGTCAGGGCCTATAGCACAGATACGCAGTATTTT. Its protein product is CAISGVRAYSTDTQYF.

The chain employs TRBV12-3 or TRBV12-4 and TRBJ2-2; D is possibly TRBD1 (6 bases). The CDR3 has 15 residues. Trimming left V 5 bases short and J 3 bases short, with 13 bases between. CDR3 protein: CASSPGQLYTGELFF. The CDR3 DNA follows: TGTGCCAGCAGTCCCGGACAGCTATACACCGGGGAGCTGTTTTTT.

This clonotype has just a few counts. The chain uses TRBV20-1 and TRBJ2-1; the match to TRBD1 covers 11 bases. The ends lost 5 bases at V and 7 bases at J; junction bases unmatched: 10. This CDR3 region has 15 residues. Germline V gene lookup returns CDR1 DFQATT and CDR2 SNEGSKA (reference sequence). CDR3 sequence: CSAPDRDRGNNEQFF. The CDR3 DNA is TGCAGTGCTCCCGACCGGGACAGGGGGAATAATGAGCAGTTCTTC.

The J gene is TRBJ2-3, the V gene TRBV12-3 or TRBV12-4, with D perhaps being TRBD1 or TRBD2 (5 bases each). There are 15 residues in the CDR3. Trimming shortened V by 2 bases and J by 2 bases, and 11 bases separated the two germline ends. The CDR3 DNA follows: TGTGCCAGCAGTTTATTTGGGGACCCCACAGATACGCAGTATTTT. As protein: CASSLFGDPTDTQYF.

This sequence joins TRBV7-2 and TRBJ2-1; the D gene is possibly TRBD2 (6 bases). The V end lost 3 bases, the J end lost 3 bases, and 12 bases lay between the germline ends. CDR3 size: 15 residues. CDR1 and CDR2 (germline): SGHTA, FQGNSA. Here the CDR3 reads CASSFRPGVYNEQFF. In nucleotides, the CDR3 is TGTGCCAGCAGCTTCCGCCCGGGGGTCTACAATGAGCAGTTCTTC.

The V call is TRBV7-9, the J call TRBJ2-2; D may be TRBD1 (5 bases). Trimming left V 3 bases short and J 6 bases short, with 8 bases between. This CDR3 has 13 amino acids. Germline CDR1 is SEHNR and CDR2 is FQNEAQ (reference sequence). The CDR3 DNA follows: TGTGCCAGCAGCTTCCAGGGTCCCGGGGAGCTGTTTTTT. Its protein product is CASSFQGPGELFF.

This clonotype was detected a few times. This chain connects TRBV6-1 to TRBJ2-1, with TRBD1 matching over 9 bases. The ends lost 6 bases at V and 4 bases at J; junction bases unmatched: 13. Germline CDR1 reads MNHNS; CDR2 reads SASEGT. The CDR3 is 17 amino acids. The CDR3 here is CASSLDPGTGIYNEQFF. The CDR3 nucleotides read TGTGCCAGCAGCCTTGATCCCGGGACAGGGATTTACAATGAGCAGTTCTTC.

This sequence joins TRBV2 and TRBJ2-3; D possibly corresponds to TRBD1 (6 bases). The V gene's germline CDR1 is SNHLY and CDR2 FYNNEI. The CDR3 is made up of 15 amino acids. The V end lost 3 bases, the J end lost 0 bases, and 10 bases lay between the germline ends. The CDR3 DNA reads as TGTGCCAGCAGTGAGGACAGTCAAAGCACAGATACGCAGTATTTT. It is translated as CASSEDSQSTDTQYF.

This clonotype was counted ten times or more. The chain recombines TRBV6-1 with TRBJ2-1; 7 nucleotides match TRBD2. The CDR3 runs 16 residues. Germline CDR1 reads MNHNS; CDR2 reads SASEGT. Losses at the gene ends were 5 bases for V and 4 bases for J; bases not matched to a gene: 11. This chain's CDR3 is CASSQTPGGIYNEQFF. DNA of the CDR3: TGTGCCAGCAGTCAGACACCGGGGGGAATTTACAATGAGCAGTTCTTC.

V usage is TRBV20-1 and J usage is TRBJ2-4; maybe TRBD1 (6 bases). From germline, CDR1 is DFQATT and CDR2 SNEGSKA (reference sequence). V dropped 0 bases and J dropped 6 bases, with 24 bases sitting between them. This CDR3 has 18 residues. CDR3 protein: CSAREIKPGAPWGNIQYF. CDR3 DNA sequence: TGCAGTGCTAGAGAGATAAAGCCAGGGGCTCCTTGGGGAAACATTCAGTACTTC.

This clonotype was counted between two and nine times. The V call is TRBV5-6, the J call TRBJ2-7; unclear D gene. This CDR3 is built from 12 residues. CDR1 SGHDT and CDR2 YYEEEE come from the germline V gene. V lost 4 bases, J lost 4 bases, and 9 bases lay in between. The CDR3 spells CASSPQRYEQYF. The CDR3 DNA reads TGTGCCAGCAGCCCTCAGAGGTACGAGCAGTACTTC. The full variable domain, completed using reference TRBV5-6 and TRBJ2-7, is DAGVTQSPTHLIKTRGQQVTLRCSPKSGHDTVSWYQQALGQGPQFIFQYYEEEERQRGNFPDRFSGHQFPNYSSELNVNALLLGDSALYLCASSPQRYEQYFGPGTRLTVT.

The gene calls are TRBV10-3 and TRBJ2-5; D perhaps matches TRBD1 (7 bases). Looked up from germline, CDR1 is ENHRY and CDR2 is SYGVKD. V lost 4 bases to trimming and J lost 1 base, with 16 bases between them. The CDR3 has 16 residues. The CDR3 region has the DNA TGTGCCATCAGTGGGCGGGACAGCTCGAGCCAAGAGACCCAGTACTTC. It is translated as CAISGRDSSSQETQYF.

Only a few counts were recorded for this clonotype. The chain carries TRBV20-1 and TRBJ2-1, with D perhaps TRBD1 (6 bases). The CDR3 length is 14 residues. Deletions cut 6 bases from V and 1 base from J, with 13 bases between. Germline lookup yields CDR1 DFQATT and CDR2 SNEGSKA (reference sequence). The CDR3 protein is CSAPRQVSYNEQFF. CDR3 DNA sequence: TGCAGTGCCCCTCGACAGGTTTCCTACAATGAGCAGTTCTTC.

The chain is built from TRBV12-3 or TRBV12-4 and TRBJ2-7; D may be TRBD1 (6 bases). The CDR3 has 12 amino acids. Between the trimmed V and J ends, which lost 6 bases and 6 bases, there was a span of 12 bases. For the CDR3, the DNA is TGTGCCAGCAGGGACAGTGGAGGCGAGCAGTACTTC. Its translation is CASRDSGGEQYF.

This clonotype showed up just a few times. The V and J genes are TRBV7-2 and TRBJ2-3; D not certain. The CDR3 consists of 15 residues. The germline gives CDR1 SGHTA, CDR2 FQGNSA. Trimming took 5 bases from V and 4 from J, leaving 16 bases between them. The CDR3 DNA follows: TGTGCCAGCAGCACACAAGTGTCCCGGGCAGATACGCAGTATTTT. Amino acid sequence: CASSTQVSRADTQYF.

V is TRBV6-4 and J is TRBJ1-1; D uncertain. Trimming removed 2 bases from V and 0 bases from J, with 4 bases in between. Germline CDR1 and CDR2: MRHNA and SNTAGT. The CDR3 covers 13 residues. CDR3 residues: CASSDGMNTEAFF. In DNA, the CDR3 is TGTGCCAGCAGTGACGGGATGAACACTGAAGCTTTCTTT.

This clonotype has only a few counts. The chain carries TRBV20-1 and TRBJ2-7, with D possibly matching TRBD1 (6 bases). The V gene's germline CDR1 is DFQATT and CDR2 SNEGSKA (reference sequence). V lost 1 base to trimming and J lost 4 bases, with 14 bases between them. The CDR3 contains 14 residues. Here the CDR3 DNA reads TGCAGTGCTAGAGGCGTCCAGGGACAATACGAGCAGTACTTC. Translated: CSARGVQGQYEQYF.

The table lists this clonotype with a few counts. The V and J genes are TRBV6-1 and TRBJ2-7; D is possibly TRBD2 (6 bases). There are 17 residues in the CDR3. Trimming left V 4 bases short and J 0 bases short, with 19 bases between. Germline CDR1 MNHNS, CDR2 SASEGT. As DNA, the CDR3 is TGTGCCAGCAGTGCGAACCCTAAGCGGGCCAGCTCCTACGAGCAGTACTTC. Protein: CASSANPKRASSYEQYF.

This clonotype was observed a few times. The chain employs TRBV29-1 and TRBJ2-3; D gene uncertain. The CDR3 is made up of 12 amino acids. Looked up from germline, CDR1 is SQVTM and CDR2 is ANQGSEA. V lost 1 base to trimming and J lost 2 bases, with 4 bases between them. The CDR3 coding sequence is TGCAGCGTTGAAGGTGTCACAGATACGCAGTATTTT. The encoded protein is CSVEGVTDTQYF.

This sequence joins TRBV18 and TRBJ1-2, with D perhaps TRBD1 (6 bases). Germline values: CDR1 KGHSH, CDR2 LQKENI. V dropped 3 bases and J dropped 8 bases, with 19 bases sitting between them. This CDR3 is 15 amino acids long. CDR3 amino acids: CASSPQLEGVLGYTF. CDR3 in DNA: TGTGCCAGCTCACCCCAGTTGGAGGGGGTATTAGGCTACACCTTC. Using reference TRBV18 and TRBJ1-2 for the parts outside the CDR3, the full variable domain is NAGVMQNPRHLVRRRGQEARLRCSPMKGHSHVYWYRQLPEEGLKFMVYLQKENIIDESGMPKERFSAEFPKEGPSILRIQQVVRGDSAAYFCASSPQLEGVLGYTFGSGTRLTVV.

The gene calls are TRBV9 and TRBJ2-7; D remains ambiguous. CDR1 SGDLS and CDR2 YYNGEE come from the germline V gene. Between the trimmed V and J ends, which lost 0 bases and 3 bases, there was a span of 7 bases. The CDR3 is 13 residues long. The chain's CDR3 is CASSVDVDYEQYF. The CDR3 nucleotides read TGTGCCAGCAGCGTAGATGTGGACTACGAGCAGTACTTC.

This chain joins TRBV6-5 and TRBJ1-1; D is unclear. The V gene's germline CDR1 is MNHEY and CDR2 SVGAGI. The CDR3 covers 15 residues. Trimming left V 2 bases short and J 1 base short, with 11 bases between. CDR3 protein: CASSYVFQPNTEAFF. The CDR3 DNA reads TGTGCCAGCAGTTACGTCTTCCAACCGAACACTGAAGCTTTCTTT.

This clonotype was seen a few times. At one end the junction does not follow the germline gene, possibly because of a read error. This chain uses TRBV6-1 with TRBJ2-5; tentatively, D is TRBD1 or TRBD2 (6 bases each). This CDR3 is 15 amino acids long. Germline CDR1 reads MNHNS; CDR2 reads SASEGT. CDR3: CASREGGTNQETQYF. CDR3 sequence (DNA): TGTGCCAGCAGAGAAGGGGGGACAAACCAAGAGACCCAGTACTTC.